The 31 T cell receptor beta chains in this list originate from one sample, sequenced in a study of T cell repertoires in cytomegalovirus infection (dated by TCRdb to about 2019). The sequencer was an Illumina HiSeq 1500. Starting from the raw public reads, TCRdb applied fastp trimming at Q25, assembled clones with MiXCR and retained in-frame beta chains. Entries are consolidated by CDR3 protein sequence, retaining the most common genes and DNA. The sample table records about 240,000 distinct CDR3 sequences; approximately 6.7% of these occur just once. About 6.5% of the sample is held by the ten biggest clonotypes. Sequencing was done on a sample of PBMCs. These receptors were collected from a human donor in good health (CMV status not recorded). Some clones in this sample may be carry-over from other donors' samples.

This clonotype was seen ten or more times. The chain joins TRBV20-1 to TRBJ2-1; 13 positions match TRBD2. The trim removed 6 bases at V and 1 base at J, leaving 6 bases unmatched. Germline loops: CDR1 DFQATT, CDR2 SNEGSKA (reference sequence). CDR3 length: 16 amino acids. The CDR3 loop reads CSAPGLAGDSYNEQFF. CDR3 bases: TGCAGTGCCCCAGGACTAGCGGGGGATTCCTACAATGAGCAGTTCTTC.

This clonotype was counted many times. The gene calls are TRBV7-8 and TRBJ2-7; D not resolved. The CDR3 is 16 residues long. V was shortened by 1 base and J by 3 bases, with 16 bases between the two germline ends. Germline V lookup: CDR1 SGHVS, CDR2 FQNEAQ. The CDR3 loop is CASSLETGRMFYEQYF. CDR3 nucleotides: TGTGCCAGCAGCTTAGAGACGGGCCGGATGTTCTACGAGCAGTACTTC.

This sequence joins TRBV27 and TRBJ2-2; 7 bases map to TRBD2. This CDR3 has 14 amino acids. Germline loops: CDR1 MNHEY, CDR2 SMNVEV (reference sequence). With 4 bases clipped from V and 7 bases from J, the junction kept 6 bases outside the gene matches. CDR3 region: CASSWGGNYGELFF. The CDR3 nucleotides read TGTGCCAGCAGTTGGGGGGGGAACTACGGGGAGCTGTTTTTT.

There are many counts of this clonotype. The chain combines TRBV29-1 with TRBJ1-2; no clear D gene. In germline, CDR1 is SQVTM, CDR2 ANQGSEA. The CDR3 extends over 11 amino acids. Trimming removed 7 bases from V and 7 bases from J, with 13 bases in between. The CDR3 region has the DNA TGCAGCGCTGACCGCGTAAGTGGCTACACCTTC. Translation: CSADRVSGYTF.

Ten or more counts support this clonotype. V gene TRBV12-5 combines with J gene TRBJ1-2; D not certain. Trimming cost V 7 bases and J 8 bases, with 23 bases left between them. CDR3 length: 15 residues. Per the germline V gene, CDR1 is LGHNT and CDR2 is FRNRAP. CDR3 DNA sequence: TGTGCTAGTGCCCTCGCAGGAGCTCCCGGAGGGGGCTACACCTTC. It yields the protein CASALAGAPGGGYTF.

At least ten counts were recorded for this clonotype. Sequence at one end of the junction differs from germline and may be a read error. The chain links TRBV6-2 or TRBV6-3 to TRBJ2-7, with TRBD1 matching over 10 bases. This CDR3 has 14 residues. Germline V CDR1 and CDR2: MNHEY, SVGEGT. The CDR3 bases are TGTGCCAGCAGCGAGACAGGGGGCTCCCACGAGCAGTACTTC. Residues: CASSETGGSHEQYF.

This clonotype was recorded at least ten times. V gene TRBV7-9 combines with J gene TRBJ2-5, with D hard to call. Trimming removed 4 bases at V and 8 bases at J, with 11 bases between. CDR1 SEHNR and CDR2 FQNEAQ come from the germline V gene (reference sequence). CDR3 length equals 12 residues. The CDR3 sequence is CASSSLGPTQYF. The CDR3 nucleotides are TGTGCCAGCAGCTCACTCGGGCCCACCCAGTACTTC.

This clonotype was recorded many times. The J gene is TRBJ1-5, the V gene TRBV5-6; TRBD1 might be the D (6 bases). The V end was cut by 0 bases, the J end by 6 bases, with 7 bases between. Germline V gives CDR1 SGHDT, CDR2 YYEEEE. This CDR3 is 13 amino acids long. This CDR3 reads CASSLGGAQPQHF. The CDR3 nucleotides read TGTGCCAGCAGCTTGGGGGGGGCTCAGCCCCAGCATTTT.

This clonotype has at least ten counts. This chain links TRBV28 with TRBJ1-6, with D possibly being TRBD1 (6 bases). This CDR3 is 15 amino acids long. Germline V CDR1 and CDR2: MDHEN, SYDVKM. V shed 2 bases and J shed 6 bases, with 11 bases lying between them. The CDR3 spells CASSLGGAGNSPLHF. CDR3 nucleotide sequence: TGTGCCAGCAGTTTAGGGGGCGCTGGTAATTCACCCCTCCACTTT.

This clonotype was found many times. V is TRBV20-1 and J is TRBJ2-3; TRBD2 might be the D (7 bases). The CDR3 has 16 residues. V lost 0 bases, J lost 2 bases, and 15 bases lay in between. The germline V gene has CDR1 DFQATT and CDR2 SNEGSKA (reference sequence). The chain's CDR3 is CSARDRGGSLTDTQYF. For the CDR3, the DNA is TGCAGTGCTAGAGATCGCGGGGGCTCTCTCACAGATACGCAGTATTTT.

V gene TRBV5-4 combines with J gene TRBJ2-6, with TRBD1 identical over 11 bases. In germline, CDR1 is SGHNT, CDR2 YYREEE (reference sequence). CDR3 size: 17 residues. V was clipped by 4 bases and J by 3 bases; unmatched bases: 6. CDR3 residues: CASSDRDRGFGANVLTF. The DNA for the CDR3 is TGTGCCAGCAGCGACCGGGACAGGGGGTTTGGGGCCAACGTCCTGACTTTC. The variable domain in full, with the rest retrieved from reference TRBV5-4 and TRBJ2-6, is ETGVTQSPTHLIKTRGQQVTLRCSSQSGHNTVSWYQQALGQGPQFIFQYYREEENGRGNFPPRFSGLQFPNYSSELNVNALELDDSALYLCASSDRDRGFGANVLTFGAGSRLTVL.

This clonotype showed up many times. J is TRBJ2-7 and V is TRBV7-2; 10 bases agree with TRBD2. After removal of 4 bases from V and 0 bases from J, the junction contained 3 bases not matched to a gene. The CDR3 length is 15 residues. The germline CDR1 and CDR2 sequences are SGHTA and FQGNSA. CDR3 nucleotide sequence: TGTGCCAGCAGCTACCTAGCGGGGGACTCCTACGAGCAGTACTTC. It translates to CASSYLAGDSYEQYF.

This clonotype was observed a handful of times. The chain has TRBV10-3 and TRBJ1-5, with 11 bases aligning to TRBD1. The CDR3 sequence is 13 residues long. Germline V gives CDR1 ENHRY, CDR2 SYGVKD. The trim removed 6 bases at V and 5 bases at J, leaving 0 bases unmatched. The CDR3 nucleotides are TGTGCCATCAGGGGACAGGGGGATCAGCCCCAGCATTTT. This encodes CAIRGQGDQPQHF.

The chain carries TRBV29-1 and TRBJ2-7, with D tentatively TRBD1 or TRBD2 (5 bases each). The CDR3 spans 11 residues. Trimming cost V 5 bases and J 2 bases, with 7 bases left between them. Germline assignment: CDR1 SQVTM and CDR2 ANQGSEA. The DNA of the CDR3 is TGCAGCGTTCGGGGCCCCTACGAGCAGTACTTC. Residues: CSVRGPYEQYF.

The chain has TRBV5-1 and TRBJ2-5; D tentatively reads TRBD1 or TRBD2 (5 bases each). This CDR3 is 13 amino acids long. Germline CDR1 SGHRS, CDR2 YFSETQ. Deletions cut 3 bases from V and 5 bases from J, with 11 bases between. The CDR3 sequence: CASSSGPTETQYF. The CDR3 DNA reads TGCGCCAGCAGCTCGGGACCAACGGAGACCCAGTACTTC.

The rearrangement uses TRBV29-1 and TRBJ2-5; D might be TRBD2 (6 bases). CDR1 SQVTM and CDR2 ANQGSEA come from the germline V gene. This CDR3 has 14 amino acids. The germline V and J ends were trimmed by 4 bases and 1 base, with 13 bases remaining between them. CDR3 coding DNA: TGCAGCGTTGCTTCAGCGGGCGGCCAAGAGACCCAGTACTTC. It translates to CSVASAGGQETQYF.

This clonotype appeared a few times. The rearrangement uses TRBV30 and TRBJ2-7, with D uncertain. The CDR3 is 13 amino acids. The V gene's germline CDR1 is GTSNPN and CDR2 SVGIG (reference sequence). Between the trimmed V and J ends, which lost 1 base and 4 bases, there was a span of 11 bases. CDR3 DNA: TGTGCCTGGAGTGGAACAAGGAAGTACGAGCAGTACTTC. It translates to CAWSGTRKYEQYF.

This clonotype was counted at least ten times. This rearrangement joins TRBV7-2 to TRBJ2-2, with D uncertain. This CDR3 has 13 residues. The ends were cut back, 0 bases at V and 7 bases at J, with 6 bases in the middle. Per germline, CDR1 SGHTA and CDR2 FQGNSA. The CDR3 bases are TGTGCCAGCAGCTTAGCGGCTAGCGGGGAGCTGTTTTTT. Encoded protein: CASSLAASGELFF.

The rearrangement links TRBV7-2 to TRBJ2-7; the match to TRBD1 covers 8 bases. The CDR3 runs 15 residues. Trimming cost V 3 bases and J 2 bases; bases outside gene matches: 6. Germline CDR1 is SGHTA and CDR2 is FQGNSA. CDR3 amino acids: CASSLTGQGTYEQYF. The CDR3 bases are TGTGCCAGCAGCTTGACCGGACAGGGAACCTACGAGCAGTACTTC.

This clonotype was observed at least ten times. The chain uses TRBV9 and TRBJ2-5, with 13 bases lining up with TRBD2. V lost 3 bases to trimming and J lost 5 bases; unmatched junction nucleotides: 7. CDR3 length: 16 residues. Germline V gene data show CDR1 as SGDLS and CDR2 as YYNGEE. This CDR3 is CASSERLAGGRETQYF. Here the CDR3 DNA reads TGTGCCAGCAGCGAACGACTAGCGGGGGGACGTGAGACCCAGTACTTC. Full variable domain (remainder filled in from reference TRBV9 and TRBJ2-5): DSGVTQTPKHLITATGQRVTLRCSPRSGDLSVYWYQQSLDQGLQFLIQYYNGEERAKGNILERFSAQQFPDLHSELNLSSLELGDSALYFCASSERLAGGRETQYFGPGTRLLVL.

This clonotype was seen many times. This rearrangement joins TRBV20-1 to TRBJ2-1; tentatively, D is TRBD1 (5 bases). Deletions cut 5 bases from V and 1 base from J, with 12 bases between. Germline loops: CDR1 DFQATT, CDR2 SNEGSKA (reference sequence). This CDR3 comprises 14 residues. The CDR3 loop reads CSAPRTRSYNEQFF. DNA of the CDR3: TGCAGTGCTCCCCGGACACGTTCCTACAATGAGCAGTTCTTC.

Concerning this clonotype: An end of the junction does not agree with germline; a read error may underlie this. The CDR3 DNA reads as TGTGCCAGCAGGGAAGCGGGGGGGCCCTCGTACAATGAGCAGTTCTTC. It translates to CASREAGGPSYNEQFF. The chain is built from TRBV2 and TRBJ2-1; TRBD2 agrees at 10 bases. The CDR3 runs 16 residues. Germline V lookup: CDR1 SNHLY, CDR2 FYNNEI.

The table lists this clonotype with many counts. The CDR3 nucleotides are TGTGCCAGCAGTCCCCCCGGGCGGGGGCACCAGTACTTC. Its protein product is CASSPPGRGHQYF. The chain has TRBV12-3 or TRBV12-4 and TRBJ2-5; D is perhaps TRBD2 (7 bases). The ends were cut back, 5 bases at V and 10 bases at J, with 17 bases in the middle. The CDR3 is made up of 13 amino acids.

At least ten counts were recorded for this clonotype. V is TRBV20-1 and J is TRBJ2-1; 12 bases agree with TRBD2. V gave up 2 bases and J gave up 7 bases; unmatched junction bases: 6. This CDR3 contains 15 residues. Germline V CDR1 and CDR2: DFQATT, SNEGSKA (reference sequence). The CDR3 coding sequence is TGCAGTGCTAGATTCGGGCTAGCGGGGGGGAATGAGCAGTTCTTC. Translated, it gives CSARFGLAGGNEQFF.

V and J are TRBV20-1 and TRBJ2-5; TRBD1 is a possible D gene (6 bases). Germline V CDR1 and CDR2: DFQATT, SNEGSKA (reference sequence). V was trimmed by 3 bases and J by 4 bases, leaving 12 bases between them. This CDR3 region has 13 residues. The CDR3: CSARIPGAETQYF. DNA for the CDR3: TGCAGTGCTAGGATTCCAGGGGCAGAGACCCAGTACTTC.

This clonotype was counted at least ten times. The genes are TRBV7-9 and TRBJ1-3; D gene uncertain. Germline CDR1 reads SEHNR; CDR2 reads FQNEAQ (reference sequence). V lost 5 bases, J lost 0 bases, and 14 bases lay in between. The CDR3 runs 16 residues. DNA for the CDR3: TGTGCCAGCAGCCCGTCATCGGGGAACTCTGGAAACACCATATATTTT. Residues: CASSPSSGNSGNTIYF.

This clonotype was seen at least ten times. The V and J genes are TRBV5-8 and TRBJ1-5; TRBD1 is a possible D gene (5 bases). The germline V gene has CDR1 SGHTS and CDR2 YDEGEE. CDR3 size: 15 residues. The V end lost 0 bases, the J end lost 2 bases, and 9 bases lay between the germline ends. As DNA, the CDR3 is TGTGCCAGCAGCTTGGAGGGGATATGCAATCAGCCCCAGCATTTT. Amino acids: CASSLEGICNQPQHF.

This clonotype has a count of ten or more. J is TRBJ1-3 and V is TRBV5-1; D gene uncertain. The germline V and J ends were trimmed by 3 bases and 2 bases, with 12 bases remaining between them. CDR1 is SGHRS and CDR2 is YFSETQ in the germline V gene. CDR3 length: 15 residues. For the CDR3, the DNA is TGCGCCAGCAGCTCAGCTGACACCACTGGAAACACCATATATTTT. Protein sequence: CASSSADTTGNTIYF.

This clonotype was seen a few times. The CDR3 sequence is CASRAVNTEAFF. The CDR3 DNA sequence: TGTGCCTCCCGGGCCGTGAACACTGAAGCTTTCTTT. The chain has TRBV30 and TRBJ1-1, with unresolved D. The CDR3 contains 12 residues. Trimming took off 7 bases at V and 0 bases at J, with 9 bases between the two ends. Germline values: CDR1 GTSNPN, CDR2 SVGIG (reference sequence).

This clonotype was detected only a few times. V and J are TRBV30 and TRBJ1-2; D uncertain. The CDR3 sequence is 13 residues long. The germline V and J ends were trimmed by 3 bases and 2 bases, with 10 bases remaining between them. CDR1 and CDR2 (germline): GTSNPN, SVGIG (reference sequence). The CDR3 is CAWSREINYGYTF. The CDR3 DNA reads as TGTGCCTGGAGCCGGGAAATCAACTATGGCTACACCTTC.

This clonotype showed up many times. The chain employs TRBV6-5 and TRBJ2-7; D is undetermined. The CDR3 runs 13 residues. With 2 bases removed from V and 3 bases from J, the gap between germline ends came to 8 bases. Germline V gene lookup returns CDR1 MNHEY and CDR2 SVGAGI. Here the CDR3 reads CASSYGEGYEQYF. The CDR3 DNA sequence: TGTGCCAGCAGTTACGGGGAAGGCTACGAGCAGTACTTC.